This is a list of T cell receptor beta chains from one sample in a study of blood T cells in healthy people across ages. TCRdb redid the calling of the 5' RACE reads with MiXCR, one entry per CDR3 protein. Of over 950,000 distinct CDR3 sequences listed, around two fifths are singletons. The sequencing input was blood. These receptors were collected from a man aged 18-30 years in good health. The CDR3 runs from the conserved cysteine through the conserved F or W. Each record gives: clone size, D gene, J gene, V gene, CDR3 DNA, CDR3 protein. D genes are given only for firm matches. Clone sizes are given selectively: once, few, many, or a class where the clone is expanded.

.,.,TRBJ2-5,TRBV7-2,TGTGCCAGCAGCTTAGGGGGAACTTTGAGAGCCCAGTACTTC,CASSLGGTLRAQYF
.,.,TRBJ2-7,TRBV9,TGTGCCAGCAGCGAGGGCTCTGCCTACGAGCGGTACTTC,CASSEGSAYERYF
few,.,TRBJ1-5,TRBV5-5,TGTGCCAGCAGCACGGACCGCTATCAGCCCCAGCATTTT,CASSTDRYQPQHF
few,.,TRBJ1-2,TRBV14,TGTGCCAGCAGCCAAGATATAACGCGGGGTTATGGCTACACCTTC,CASSQDITRGYGYTF
.,.,TRBJ1-1,TRBV25-1,TGTGCCAGCAGTGAACCCCCCGACTCAATTGAAGCTTTCTTT,CASSEPPDSIEAFF
few,TRBD1,TRBJ1-5,TRBV6-2/TRBV6-3,TGTGCCAGCAGTTACTCTGGGACAGGGAGGAATCAGCCCCAGCATTTT,CASSYSGTGRNQPQHF
.,TRBD1,TRBJ1-1,TRBV6-2/TRBV6-3,TGTGCCAGCAGGGCGACAGGGGGGATTAATGAAGCTTTCTTT,CASRATGGINEAFF
.,TRBD1,TRBJ1-1,TRBV3-1,TGTGCCAGCAGCCAGGTAACAGGGGTGAACACTGAAGCTTTCTTT,CASSQVTGVNTEAFF
few,.,TRBJ1-1,TRBV18,TGTGCCAGCTCACCACTACAGTTGAACACTGAAGCTTTCTTT,CASSPLQLNTEAFF
.,TRBD1,TRBJ1-1,TRBV5-5,TGTGCCAGCAGCCGTAGACAGGGGGACACTGAAGCTTTCTTT,CASSRRQGDTEAFF
.,TRBD1,TRBJ2-1,TRBV20-1,TGCAGTGCTAGACCGACAGGGGTCTCCTACAATGAGCAGTTCTTC,CSARPTGVSYNEQFF
few,.,TRBJ1-3,TRBV6-2/TRBV6-3,TGTGCCAGCAGTTCAACGCCCGAGGGAAACACCATATATTTT,CASSSTPEGNTIYF
few,.,TRBJ2-1,TRBV6-5,TGTGCCAGCAGTTACTCGCGTAGGACGGGGGTTTCCGAGTTCTTC,CASSYSRRTGVSEFF
once,TRBD2,TRBJ2-5,TRBV20-1,TGCAGTGCTCCTCAACTAGCGGCCCAAGAGACCCAGTACTTC,CSAPQLAAQETQYF
many,.,TRBJ2-5,TRBV6-6,TGTGCCAGCAGTTATCGCGGGCGAGAGACCCAGTACTTC,CASSYRGRETQYF
.,.,TRBJ1-4,TRBV4-1,TGCACCAGCAGCCAAGGGTGGCAGGAGTTTGAAAAACTGTTTTTT,CTSSQGWQEFEKLFF
many,.,TRBJ2-5,TRBV7-2,TGTGCCAGCAGCACCTACAGGGTAAAAGAGACCCAGTACTTC,CASSTYRVKETQYF